The 24 T cell receptor beta chains below come from one sample, sequenced in a study of beta chain features in type 1 diabetes. The whole isolated RNA underwent reverse transcription, so sequencing captured expressed TCRB transcripts. Produced via immunoSEQ multiplex PCR; TCRdb's table is partial and in-frame only. The sample holds 250,000 to 300,000 clones, 7.5% to 9.5% seen once. What was sequenced was central memory CD4+ T cells from blood. These receptors all stem from a woman between 18 and 29 years old in good health.

This chain links TRBV9 with TRBJ1-2, with TRBD1 matching 7 bases. This CDR3 has 16 residues. The germline V gene encodes CDR1 SGDLS and CDR2 YYNGEE. The V and J ends lost 4 bases and 6 bases, in that order; junction bases with no gene match: 15. In DNA form, the CDR3 reads TGTGCCAGCAGCCCTCGGCCGGACCGACAGGGCCATGGCTACACCTTC. It is translated as CASSPRPDRQGHGYTF.

CDR3 nucleotide sequence: TGTGCCAGCAGCCCTCAGACAGGGCTTACTGGGGCCAACGTCCTGACTTTC. This codes for CASSPQTGLTGANVLTF. The V gene is TRBV9, the J gene TRBJ2-6; TRBD1 agrees at 7 bases. The CDR3 has 17 amino acids. Germline CDR1 and CDR2: SGDLS and YYNGEE. V was pared by 4 bases and J by 2 bases, with 9 bases of the junction left unmatched.

Only a few counts were recorded for this clone. The chain carries TRBV28 and TRBJ2-6; D is possibly TRBD1 (5 bases). CDR1 and CDR2 from the germline V gene are MDHEN and SYDVKM. The germline V and J ends were trimmed by 4 bases and 2 bases, with 12 bases remaining between them. The CDR3 runs to 16 residues. CDR3 sequence reads: CASSSPDTAGANVLTF. CDR3 DNA sequence: TGTGCCAGCAGTTCCCCGGACACGGCTGGGGCCAACGTCCTGACTTTC. Complete variable domain (other parts from reference TRBV28 and TRBJ2-6): DVKVTQSSRYLVKRTGEKVFLECVQDMDHENMFWYRQDPGLGLRLIYFSYDVKMKEKGDIPEGYSVSREKKERFSLILESASTNQTSMYLCASSSPDTAGANVLTFGAGSRLTVL.

V is TRBV29-1 and J is TRBJ2-3, with 7 bases identical to TRBD1. The CDR3 loop spans 14 amino acids. J lost 5 bases, V lost 7 bases, and 12 bases had no gene match. The V gene's germline CDR1 is SQVTM and CDR2 ANQGSEA. The CDR3 region has the DNA TGCAGCGCAAAAATACGGACAGGTTTAGATACGCAGTATTTT. It yields the protein CSAKIRTGLDTQYF.

J is TRBJ2-2 and V is TRBV14; unclear D gene. Germline CDR1 reads SGHDN; CDR2 reads FVKESK. The CDR3 spans 13 residues. V gave up 4 bases and J gave up 5 bases, with 8 bases separating them. The CDR3 spells CASSRVETGELFF. CDR3 nucleotides: TGTGCCAGCAGCCGGGTCGAGACCGGGGAGCTGTTTTTT.

This clone was counted at least ten times. J is TRBJ2-7 and V is TRBV9; D is undetermined. This CDR3 contains 12 residues. CDR1 is SGDLS, CDR2 YYNGEE, per germline. V lost 5 bases to trimming and J lost 4 bases, with 10 bases between them. For the CDR3, the DNA is TGTGCCAGCAGTGTTAACACATACGAGCAGTACGTC. It codes for CASSVNTYEQYV.

The chain uses TRBV6-6 and TRBJ2-3; tentatively, D is TRBD1 or TRBD2 (5 bases each). V was cut by 4 bases and J by 5 bases, with 16 bases left in between. The CDR3 is 15 residues long. The V gene's germline CDR1 is MNHNY and CDR2 SVGAGI (reference sequence). The CDR3 loop is CASSFEGVGLDTQYF. The CDR3 bases are TGTGCCAGCAGTTTTGAGGGAGTGGGGCTAGATACGCAGTATTTT.

Concerning this clone: Sequence at one end of the junction differs from germline and may be a read error. The chain carries TRBV7-9 and TRBJ1-3, with D maybe TRBD1 (5 bases). Germline CDR1 reads SEHNR; CDR2 reads FQNEAQ (reference sequence). This CDR3 contains 17 residues. CDR3 in amino acids: CASSLWLTALYGSTIYF. CDR3 nucleotides: TGTGCCAGCAGCTTATGGCTGACAGCCCTATATGGAAGCACCATATATTTT.

The V gene is TRBV7-9, the J gene TRBJ2-5; a weak D match, TRBD2 (6 bases). V was shortened by 3 bases and J by 4 bases, with 9 bases between the two germline ends. The CDR3 has 13 amino acids. Germline V CDR1 and CDR2: SEHNR, FQNEAQ (reference sequence). This CDR3 reads CASSFIGGETQYF. The DNA for the CDR3 is TGTGCCAGCAGCTTCATCGGGGGAGAGACCCAGTACTTC. The full variable domain, rest sourced from reference TRBV7-9 and TRBJ2-5, is DTGVSQNPRHKITKRGQNVTFRCDPISEHNRLYWYRQTLGQGPEFLTYFQNEAQLEKSRLLSDRFSAERPKGSFSTLEIQRTEQGDSAMYLCASSFIGGETQYFGPGTRLLVL.

The chain has TRBV7-8 and TRBJ2-5; D not resolved. Trimming cost V 4 bases and J 3 bases, with 18 bases left between them. The germline V gene encodes CDR1 SGHVS and CDR2 FQNEAQ. The CDR3 has 16 residues. As DNA, the CDR3 is TGTGCCAGCAGCTCACTAACAAGGGCTTCGGAAGAGACCCAGTACTTC. Amino acid sequence: CASSSLTRASEETQYF.

The DNA of the CDR3 is TGTGCCAGCAGCGCCGGCTGGGGCGAGCAGTACTTC. It yields the protein CASSAGWGEQYF. V is TRBV7-2 and J is TRBJ2-7; no firm D call. Trimming removed 5 bases from V and 6 bases from J, with 11 bases in between. CDR3 size: 12 residues. The V gene's germline CDR1 is SGHTA and CDR2 FQGNSA.

This chain joins TRBV18 and TRBJ2-7; 9 nucleotides align to TRBD1. The V gene's germline CDR1 is KGHSH and CDR2 LQKENI. This CDR3 has 14 residues. The junction had 7 bases not matched to a gene; V was cut back by 4 bases and J by 6 bases. CDR3 in amino acids: CASSRTGTGTEQYV. The CDR3 nucleotides are TGTGCCAGCTCACGGACCGGGACAGGGACCGAGCAGTACGTC.

This clone was seen at least ten times. V and J are TRBV2 and TRBJ2-1; D possibly matches TRBD1 or TRBD2 (5 bases each). Germline-derived CDR1 and CDR2 are SNHLY and FYNNEI. There are 14 residues in the CDR3. V was cut by 0 bases and J by 6 bases, with 9 bases left in between. CDR3 nucleotide sequence: TGTGCCAGCAGTGAAGCACGGGGACCCAATGAGCAGTTCTTC. Amino acids: CASSEARGPNEQFF.

At least ten counts were recorded for this clone. The chain carries TRBV28 and TRBJ2-1; the D gene is possibly TRBD1 (6 bases). This CDR3 comprises 14 residues. The V end was cut by 5 bases, the J end by 6 bases, with 14 bases between. In germline, CDR1 is MDHEN, CDR2 SYDVKM. CDR3 residues: CASSRHWGRNEQFF. The CDR3 coding sequence is TGTGCCAGCAGTCGACATTGGGGGCGCAATGAGCAGTTCTTC. Full variable domain (remainder filled in from reference TRBV28 and TRBJ2-1): DVKVTQSSRYLVKRTGEKVFLECVQDMDHENMFWYRQDPGLGLRLIYFSYDVKMKEKGDIPEGYSVSREKKERFSLILESASTNQTSMYLCASSRHWGRNEQFFGPGTRLTVL.

This clone was detected many times. The rearrangement uses TRBV2 and TRBJ2-1; possible D gene TRBD2, 5 bases. Germline V gene lookup returns CDR1 SNHLY and CDR2 FYNNEI. The CDR3 runs to 16 residues. V was clipped by 3 bases and J by 11 bases, with 23 bases between them. CDR3 amino acids: CASSDIDYRLTMKQFF. As DNA, the CDR3 is TGTGCCAGCAGTGACATAGACTACCGACTAACAATGAAGCAGTTCTTC.

About this clone itself: Other nucleotide sequences from this sample produce the same CDR3. This chain links TRBV2 with TRBJ1-6; D unclear. This CDR3 contains 14 residues. The germline CDR1 and CDR2 sequences are SNHLY and FYNNEI. V gave up 1 base and J gave up 5 bases, with 6 bases separating them. Written as DNA, the CDR3 is TGTGCCAGCAGTGAAGTGGGAGATAATTCACCCCTCCACTTT. It encodes CASSEVGDNSPLHF.

This sequence joins TRBV4-2 and TRBJ1-1; possibly TRBD1 for D (5 bases). The V gene lost 3 bases and the J gene lost 0 bases, with 17 bases spanning the gap. Germline loops: CDR1 LGHNA, CDR2 YNFKEQ. The CDR3 runs to 17 residues. The chain's CDR3 is CASSQATGRSLNTEAFF. CDR3 coding DNA: TGTGCCAGCAGCCAGGCTACGGGGCGATCATTGAACACTGAAGCTTTCTTT.

This clone has more than one count but fewer than ten. This chain links TRBV11-3 with TRBJ2-3; possible D gene TRBD1, 6 bases. The germline V gene has CDR1 SGHNT and CDR2 YENEEA. The CDR3 extends over 14 amino acids. Trimming pared 5 bases from V and 6 bases from J, leaving 15 bases between. CDR3 protein: CASSEGHPGDTQYF. DNA of the CDR3: TGTGCCAGCAGCGAGGGACACCCGGGGGATACGCAGTATTTT.

The sample holds a few counts of this clone. The chain couples TRBV5-5 to TRBJ2-1; 9 bases fit TRBD2. CDR3 size: 15 residues. Germline V gene lookup returns CDR1 SGHKS and CDR2 YYEKEE (reference sequence). V lost 1 base and J lost 7; bases outside the gene matches: 6. CDR3 sequence (DNA): TGTGCCAGCAGCTTGTACCTAGCGGGGTCGAATGAGCAGTTCTTC. This encodes CASSLYLAGSNEQFF.

Only a few counts were recorded for this clone. V gene TRBV11-3 combines with J gene TRBJ1-1; 9 nucleotides line up with TRBD1. Germline V lookup: CDR1 SGHNT, CDR2 YENEEA. There are 15 residues in the CDR3. V lost 5 bases to trimming and J lost 1 base; unmatched junction nucleotides: 5. CDR3 in amino acids: CASSKRGQGNTEAFF. The CDR3 DNA is TGTGCCAGCAGCAAACGGGGACAGGGGAACACTGAAGCTTTCTTT.

This clone was counted many times. The rearrangement uses TRBV5-4 and TRBJ2-7; TRBD1 might be the D (6 bases). In germline, CDR1 is SGHNT, CDR2 YYREEE (reference sequence). V was pared by 0 bases and J by 3 bases, with 13 bases between. CDR3 size: 15 residues. Written as DNA, the CDR3 is TGTGCCAGCAGCTTGGGAGGCACAGGGAACTACGAGCAGTACGTC. The encoded protein is CASSLGGTGNYEQYV.

The chain carries TRBV5-4 and TRBJ2-1; D not certain. This CDR3 region has 16 residues. Germline V lookup: CDR1 SGHNT, CDR2 YYREEE (reference sequence). The V end lost 1 base, the J end lost 0 bases, and 11 bases lay between the germline ends. The CDR3 nucleotides are TGTGCCAGCAGCTTGTTGGCATCGGGCTCCTACAATGAGCAGTTCTTC. It translates to CASSLLASGSYNEQFF.

This clone was found a few times. This chain uses TRBV7-7 with TRBJ2-5; TRBD2 might be the D (6 bases). Germline assignment: CDR1 SSHAT and CDR2 FNYEAQ (reference sequence). V lost 0 bases and J 7 bases, leaving 9 bases between the germline ends. The CDR3 spans 13 residues. In DNA, the CDR3 is TGTGCCAGCAGCTTAGCGGGGGAGGCGACCCAGTACTTC. Translated, it gives CASSLAGEATQYF.

CDR3 bases: TGTGCCAGCAGCGGCGGGGCTGAAGCTTTCTTT. Amino acid sequence: CASSGGAEAFF. The genes are TRBV7-8 and TRBJ1-1; D remains unclear. Trimming took 5 bases from V and 6 from J, leaving 7 bases between them. The CDR3 length is 11 residues. Germline CDR1 is SGHVS and CDR2 is FQNEAQ.